This TCR beta chain was documented in a study of T cell changes during pregnancy in multiple sclerosis. Repertoires were generated with immunoSEQ multiplex PCR, while TCRdb's copy carries only in-frame clones and drops some. The table shows over 30,000 clones, with almost 95% occurring only once. The CDR3 loop spans 16 amino acids. Trimming cost V 3 bases and J 1 base, with 13 bases left between them. Germline V gene sequence: CDR1 MGHRA, CDR2 YSYEKL. V and J are TRBV4-1 and TRBJ1-5; no firm D call. The TCR originated in a female donor with multiple sclerosis, enrolled in a pregnancy study. This specimen was CD4+ T cells from peripheral blood mononuclear cells, taken after pregnancy. CDR3 in DNA: TGCGCCAGCAGCCAGGGTGGCGGATGGAGCAATCAGCCCCAGCATTTT. It codes for CASSQGGGWSNQPQHF.